A single sample gave rise to the 5 T cell receptor beta chains below, sequenced in a study of T-cell reconstitution after alpha-beta-depleted transplantation in children. Molecular barcoding with unique molecular identifiers was used for the TCRbeta library. TCRdb re-called the PCR reads through MiXCR, storing one row per CDR3 protein. The data contain almost 500,000 distinct CDR3 sequences, around 12% of them singletons. Material: PBMCs from the stem cell graft donor, obtained from the stem cell graft. These receptors originate from a human donor who donated a stem cell graft to a child with combined immunodeficiency.

This clonotype was observed a few times. This sequence joins TRBV29-1 and TRBJ2-1; 8 bases are a match to TRBD2. Germline loops: CDR1 SQVTM, CDR2 ANQGSEA. The J segment lost 0 bases and the V segment lost 3 bases, leaving 4 bases of the junction unmatched. This CDR3 has 15 residues. The CDR3 sequence is CSVEAGGPSYNEQFF. CDR3 bases: TGCAGCGTTGAGGCGGGAGGCCCCTCCTACAATGAGCAGTTCTTC.

This clonotype has more than one count but fewer than ten. The V call is TRBV7-3, the J call TRBJ2-1; D is undetermined. The V gene's germline CDR1 is SGHTA and CDR2 FQGTGA. V was shortened by 1 base and J by 0 bases, with 7 bases between the two germline ends. The CDR3 runs to 15 residues. For the CDR3, the DNA is TGTGCCAGCAGCTTAAGCCCTCGCTCCTACAATGAGCAGTTCTTC. Amino acid sequence: CASSLSPRSYNEQFF.

The chain joins TRBV12-3 or TRBV12-4 to TRBJ2-2; D not resolved. This CDR3 has 15 amino acids. V dropped 3 bases and J dropped 2 bases, with 10 bases sitting between them. This CDR3 is CASSLKVPNTGELFF. In nucleotides, the CDR3 is TGTGCCAGCAGTTTGAAGGTGCCCAACACCGGGGAGCTGTTTTTT.

This sequence joins TRBV21-1 and TRBJ2-7; the D call of TRBD2 is as the table states it, not checked on the DNA. TRBV21-1 is termed a pseudogene. CDR3 size: 11 residues. The CDR3 loop reads CASSKIAREPF. CDR3 DNA sequence: TGTGCCAGCAGCAAGATCGCTAGGGAGCCTTTC.

The chain couples TRBV12-3 or TRBV12-4 to TRBJ2-5; possibly TRBD2 for D (6 bases). Trimming stripped 3 bases from V and 4 bases from J, with 15 bases between. The CDR3 has 15 amino acids. The DNA for the CDR3 is TGTGCCAGCAGTTTGAACACAGCGGGTGGAGAGACCCAGTACTTC. It is translated as CASSLNTAGGETQYF.